This entry is about one T cell receptor (beta chain). Germline-derived CDR1 and CDR2 are MDHEN and SYDVKM. The V and J ends lost 6 bases and 3 bases, in that order; junction bases with no gene match: 8. The CDR3 runs to 15 residues. The data are from a study of blood T cell repertoires in COVID-19. Study information: The United States, Italy and Spain were the sources of the acute and convalescent COVID-19 samples.

As originally analysed: Nucleated cell number was recorded as an estimate derived from reference gene primer amplification. Measured with immunoSEQ multiplex PCR; TCRdb has only the in-frame clones, and not every one. The DNA was the basis for D and trimming; V, J and clone size are from that table. The sample has 650,000 to 800,000 clones; 75% to 90% are singletons. The sequence came from a woman in her late teens or twenties with acute or convalescent COVID-19. The chain recombines TRBV28 with TRBJ2-7, with TRBD1 matching 10 bases. What was sequenced was peripheral blood. CDR3 sequence reads: CASSSRDRGRYEQYF. CDR3 DNA sequence: TGTGCCAGCAGCTCCCGGGACAGGGGTCGCTACGAGCAGTACTTC.